Listed below are T cell receptor beta chains from one sample, sequenced in a study of T cell responses to AZD1222 COVID-19 vaccine. Sequencing used immunoSEQ multiplex PCR; TCRdb keeps in-frame clones, though not all of them. The table shows approximately 130,000 clones, with 84% occurring only once. The sample consisted of peripheral blood, taken 28 days after the second AZD1222 dose. These receptors all come from an adult who received the AZD1222 COVID-19 vaccine. The CDR3 runs from the conserved cysteine through the conserved F or W. The D gene is left open where the match is weak. Not every row has a clone size; where given, it reads once, few, many or a size class.

cdr3_aa,cdr3_nt,clone_size,d_call,j_call,v_call
CAWSASRTYNSPLHF,TGTGCCTGGTCGGCCAGCCGAACCTATAATTCACCCCTCCACTTT,.,.,TRBJ1-6,TRBV30
CASSQELGSSYNSPLHF,TGTGCCAGCAGCCAAGAGTTGGGGAGCTCCTATAATTCACCCCTCCACTTT,.,.,TRBJ1-6,TRBV3-1/TRBV3-2
CASSLLFGASNVLTF,TGTGCCAGCAGCTTGCTCTTCGGCGCTTCCAACGTCCTGACTTTC,once,.,TRBJ2-6,TRBV5-4
CASSHYRTGGYEQYF,TGTGCCAGCAGCCATTATCGGACAGGGGGCTACGAGCAGTACTTC,.,TRBD1,TRBJ2-7,TRBV3-1/TRBV3-2
CASSPRTGQTYEQYF,TGTGCCAGCAGCCCCCGGACAGGACAAACCTACGAGCAGTACTTC,once,TRBD1,TRBJ2-7,TRBV11-3
CASSRTGELFF,TGTGCCAGCAGTCGGACCGGGGAGCTGTTTTTT,.,.,TRBJ2-2,TRBV28
CASSSLTGGIQYF,TGTGCCAGCAGCTCCCTGACAGGGGGAATTCAGTACTTC,.,TRBD1,TRBJ2-4,TRBV11-3
CATRQGNTEAFF,TGTGCCACGCGACAGGGCAACACTGAAGCTTTCTTT,.,TRBD1,TRBJ1-1,TRBV24-1
CASGLTGAIVEEKLFF,TGTGCCAGCGGATTGACAGGGGCCATAGTGGAGGAAAAACTGTTTTTT,.,TRBD1,TRBJ1-4,TRBV25-1
CAISEIQGKNYGYTF,TGTGCCATCAGTGAGATCCAGGGGAAAAACTATGGCTACACCTTC,.,.,TRBJ1-2,TRBV10-3
CASNTGTGTYGYTF,TGTGCCAGCAATACCGGGACAGGTACCTATGGCTACACCTTC,.,TRBD1,TRBJ1-2,TRBV7-9
CASSPVVAVMNTEAFF,TGTGCCAGCAGCCCCGTAGTAGCCGTAATGAACACTGAAGCTTTCTTT,.,.,TRBJ1-1,TRBV7-8
CASSSIQEYGYTF,TGTGCCAGCAGCTCAATCCAGGAGTATGGCTACACCTTC,.,.,TRBJ1-2,TRBV5-6
CASSEFAGATNEKLFF,TGTGCCAGCAGTGAATTCGCAGGGGCAACTAATGAAAAACTGTTTTTT,.,.,TRBJ1-4,TRBV6-1
CASSLAAAGGIGDGYTF,TGTGCCAGCAGCTTAGCGGCGGCAGGGGGCATAGGGGATGGCTACACCTTC,.,TRBD1,TRBJ1-2,TRBV7-9
CASTRTGPGANVLTF,TGTGCCAGCACCCGGACGGGGCCTGGGGCCAACGTCCTGACTTTC,.,.,TRBJ2-6,TRBV5-5
CASSYAGPYGYTF,TGTGCCAGCAGTTACGCGGGGCCCTATGGCTACACCTTC,.,.,TRBJ1-2,TRBV6-5
CASSQGTSTDTQYF,TGTGCCAGCAGCCAAGGGACGAGCACAGATACGCAGTATTTT,once,.,TRBJ2-3,TRBV7-3
CASSIGAGSSYEQYF,TGTGCCAGTAGTATCGGAGCGGGAAGCTCCTACGAGCAGTACTTC,.,TRBD2,TRBJ2-7,TRBV19
CASSNRDPSYNEQFF,TGTGCCAGCAGTAACCGGGACCCATCCTACAATGAGCAGTTCTTC,.,.,TRBJ2-1,TRBV6-5
CASSRGEFTYEQYF,TGCGCCAGCAGCCGGGGGGAGTTTACCTACGAGCAGTACTTC,.,TRBD2,TRBJ2-7,TRBV5-1
CASSPQTDSPLHF,TGTGCCAGCAGCCCACAGACAGATTCACCCCTCCACTTT,.,.,TRBJ1-6,TRBV7-2
CASSLKRQGLGNTIYF,TGTGCCAGCAGCTTAAAGCGACAGGGCCTTGGAAACACCATATATTTT,.,TRBD1,TRBJ1-3,TRBV7-9
CASSRLAGGGELFF,TGTGCCAGCAGCCGTCTAGCGGGGGGCGGGGAGCTGTTTTTT,.,TRBD2,TRBJ2-2,TRBV9
CATSRVHGGIQHF,TGTGCCACCAGCAGAGTTCATGGGGGGATCCAGCATTTT,few,.,TRBJ1-5,TRBV15
CASSEGQGLNQPQHF,TGTGCCAGCAGTGAGGGACAGGGTCTCAATCAGCCCCAGCATTTT,.,TRBD1,TRBJ1-5,TRBV2
CASSPAGGGYEQYF,TGTGCCAGCAGCCCAGCGGGGGGGGGCTACGAGCAGTACTTC,few,TRBD2,TRBJ2-7,TRBV14
CASRPRGPYGYTF,TGTGCCAGCCGTCCCAGGGGCCCGTATGGCTACACCTTC,.,.,TRBJ1-2,TRBV27
CAISESFDQPQHF,TGTGCCATCAGTGAGTCTTTCGATCAGCCCCAGCATTTT,.,.,TRBJ1-5,TRBV10-3
CASSALTSGATGELFF,TGTGCCAGTAGCGCCCTAACTAGCGGCGCCACCGGGGAGCTGTTTTTT,once,TRBD2,TRBJ2-2,TRBV19
CASSQDSYGYTF,TGCGCCAGCAGCCAAGACTCCTATGGCTACACCTTC,.,.,TRBJ1-2,TRBV4-1
CASSPRDSGANVLTF,TGTGCCAGCAGCCCGAGAGACTCTGGGGCCAACGTCCTGACTTTC,.,.,TRBJ2-6,TRBV7-3
CATSQAGPVRYGYTF,TGTGCCACCAGCCAGGCAGGCCCAGTCCGCTATGGCTACACCTTC,few,.,TRBJ1-2,TRBV15
CASSLRGQGVGYGYTF,TGTGCCAGCAGCTTGAGGGGACAGGGGGTTGGCTATGGCTACACCTTC,.,TRBD1,TRBJ1-2,TRBV5-5
CASSYSGTGGYTF,TGTGCCAGCAGTTACTCTGGGACAGGGGGCTACACCTTC,.,TRBD1,TRBJ1-2,TRBV6-5
CASSEKSPGRLVYVNTGELFF,TGCGCCAGCAGCGAAAAGTCACCGGGACGCTTAGTGTACGTTAACACCGGGGAGCTGTTTTTT,once,.,TRBJ2-2,TRBV5-1
CASSQGDIMNTEAFF,TGCGCCAGCAGTCAAGGGGACATCATGAACACTGAAGCTTTCTTT,.,.,TRBJ1-1,TRBV23-1
CASSLGGSNQPQHF,TGTGCCAGCAGCCTGGGGGGGAGCAATCAGCCCCAGCATTTT,.,.,TRBJ1-5,TRBV3-1/TRBV3-2
CASSQEGSGTDTQYF,TGTGCCAGCAGCCAAGAAGGTTCGGGAACAGATACGCAGTATTTT,.,.,TRBJ2-3,TRBV7-2
CASSVRLAGGPSNEQFF,TGTGCCAGCAGCGTCAGACTAGCGGGGGGGCCTTCCAATGAGCAGTTCTTC,.,TRBD2,TRBJ2-1,TRBV9
CASSFPMAQPQHF,TGTGCCAGCAGTTTCCCGATGGCTCAGCCCCAGCATTTT,.,.,TRBJ1-5,TRBV28
CASSEGGGGHVDTQYF,TGTGCCAGCAGCGAAGGGGGAGGAGGGCATGTGGATACGCAGTATTTT,.,.,TRBJ2-3,TRBV5-6
CASSDIISTDTQYF,TGTGCCAGCAGTGACATAATTAGCACAGATACGCAGTATTTT,.,.,TRBJ2-3,TRBV2
CASSPQGYSGRGYTF,TGTGCCAGCTCACCCCAGGGGTACTCAGGACGGGGCTACACCTTC,.,.,TRBJ1-2,TRBV18
CASSSKHRAPGRTDSNQPQHF,TGTGCCAGCAGTTCCAAACACCGGGCTCCCGGGAGGACAGATAGCAATCAGCCCCAGCATTTT,.,.,TRBJ1-5,TRBV28